The clone carrying this T cell receptor beta chain showed up just a few times. Its matching antigen is unknown. This may come from a read error, since a much larger clone is one base off. CDR1 is LGHDT, CDR2 YNNKEL, per germline (reference sequence). The CDR3 is made up of 15 amino acids. The sample belongs to a study of T cells in Graves' hyperthyroidism and ophthalmopathy. Authors of the study amplified TCR beta CDR3 regions from RNA transcripts. First-round RT-PCR with HTBI primers amplified the TCR CDR3 region. TCRdb re-derived calls from the multiplex PCR reads in MiXCR, one entry per CDR3 protein. The sample carries around 280,000 distinct CDR3 sequences, more than 10% recorded once. Diagnostic decisions used clinical symptoms, serum thyroxine and TRAb, thyroid ultrasound and orbital computed tomography. Isolation of PBMCs was performed on approximately 10 ml fresh peripheral blood. Regarding the study as a whole: By a 13 V-J model, ophthalmopathy was set apart from stable hyperthyroidism.

The rearrangement uses TRBV3-1 and TRBJ2-5, with TRBD2 matching over 7 bases. The sequence derives from a woman in her twenties or thirties with Graves' hyperthyroidism that later progressed to Graves' ophthalmopathy. The sample taken for sequencing was blood. The CDR3 DNA reads as TGTGCCAGCAGCCAACTAGCGGCTATCCAAGGGACCCAGTACTTC. This codes for CASSQLAAIQGTQYF.